The T cell receptor beta chain under discussion was sequenced for a study of patients and donors after allogeneic stem cell transplantation. MiXCR was run by TCRdb on the RT-PCR reads, yielding one entry per CDR3 protein. This sample carries 84,000 or so distinct CDR3 sequences, around 46% of them seen once, and the ten largest clones take roughly 64%. The source material was blood, either unsorted or a sorted T cell fraction (not recorded which). The source is a human donor who was either an allogeneic HSCT recipient or a stem cell or donor lymphocyte infusion donor (not recorded which). It is not recorded whose cells these are; they may come from a transplant donor.

This chain's CDR3 is CASSSRGRINNEQFF. CDR3 DNA: TGTGCCAGCAGTTCCAGGGGACGGATTAACAATGAGCAGTTCTTC. V and J are TRBV12-3 or TRBV12-4 and TRBJ2-1; D possibly corresponds to TRBD1 (6 bases). This CDR3 spans 15 amino acids. V dropped 4 bases and J dropped 5 bases, with 15 bases sitting between them.